This TCR beta chain was found in a study of siplizumab effects on memory and regulatory T cells. Study-level points and caveats: Greater diversity than memory cells seemed evident in naive T cells, which also appeared to be major alloresponse contributors. The study found that siplizumab significantly reduced alloreactive sequences traceable to unstimulated CD4+ memory cells. The authors could not assign a naive or memory phenotype to roughly 80-96% of proliferating CD4+ or CD8+ clones. Suppressive function of proliferating Tregs from siplizumab cultures was not confirmed.

In the case of this clone: The antigen is not known.

Some clones are missing from TCRdb's copy, which holds only in-frame ones; the method was immunoSEQ multiplex PCR. The repertoire holds approximately 58,000 clones, with approximately 95% as singletons. Germline V CDR1 and CDR2: ENHRY, SYGVKD. This CDR3 spans 13 amino acids. The J segment lost 6 bases and the V segment lost 6 bases, leaving 5 bases of the junction unmatched. Material for sequencing was CD8+ T cells sorted from blood. The origin of this receptor is a human donor in good health. This chain links TRBV10-3 with TRBJ2-1; 7 positions match TRBD2. DNA for the CDR3: TGTGCCATCAGCCTGACGGGGGGCAATGAGCAGTTCTTC. Translated, it gives CAISLTGGNEQFF.